This note documents a single T cell receptor (beta chain) sequence. Its target is not known. TCRdb passed the RT-PCR reads through MiXCR, listing each CDR3 protein once. The table lists around 480,000 distinct CDR3 sequences, more than 15% of them singletons. These data originate in a study of response to subunit inactivated influenza vaccine. Trimming pared 0 bases from V and 5 bases from J, leaving 15 bases between. The CDR3 is made up of 15 amino acids. Germline CDR1 and CDR2: SGHRS and YFSETQ. Overall study findings and caveats: Authors proposed each seasonal influenza vaccination draws in few new T cells.

The chain is built from TRBV5-1 and TRBJ2-7, with TRBD2 as a possible D gene (6 bases). Sample: CD4+ T cells sorted from PBMCs, taken 23 months after vaccination. The sequence was obtained from a man aged 45-69 years who received an inactivated influenza vaccine. DNA of the CDR3: TGCGCCAGCAGCTTGGCCTCAGGAGGGTTCAACGAGCAGTACTTC. Translation gives CASSLASGGFNEQYF.